Shown below are 22 T cell receptor beta chains from a single sample sequenced in a study of blood T cell repertoires in COVID-19. Here immunoSEQ multiplex PCR was the method, and the copy in TCRdb shows in-frame clones only, minus some. The table has more than 150,000 clones, more than 65% seen once. The source material was peripheral blood. The source is a woman older than 75 with acute or convalescent COVID-19.

This clone appeared many times. Other DNA sequences in this specimen translate into the identical CDR3. This sequence joins TRBV7-3 and TRBJ2-1; 7 bases map to TRBD2. The CDR3 contains 15 residues. J was trimmed by 0 bases and V by 1 base; bases with no gene match: 0. Per germline, CDR1 SGHTA and CDR2 FQGTGA. The CDR3 DNA reads TGTGCCAGCAGCTTAAGCGGGAGCTCCTACAATGAGCAGTTCTTC. It translates to CASSLSGSSYNEQFF. Variable domain in full (rest from reference TRBV7-3 and TRBJ2-1): GAGVSQTPSNKVTEKGKYVELRCDPISGHTALYWYRQSLGQGPEFLIYFQGTGAADDSGLPNDRFFAVRPEGSVSTLKIQRTERGDSAVYLCASSLSGSSYNEQFFGPGTRLTVL.

This clone was seen a handful of times. The chain couples TRBV19 to TRBJ1-1, with D perhaps TRBD1 (6 bases). Per germline, CDR1 LNHDA and CDR2 SQIVND (reference sequence). V lost 5 bases and J 7 bases, leaving 14 bases between the germline ends. The CDR3 runs to 13 residues. CDR3 sequence reads: CASSPNRAGEAFF. CDR3 DNA sequence: TGTGCCAGTAGTCCGAACAGGGCTGGTGAAGCTTTCTTT.

This clone was seen only once. The rearrangement links TRBV5-4 to TRBJ2-1, with TRBD2 matching over 10 bases. This CDR3 spans 15 amino acids. J gave up 6 bases and V 2 bases, and 5 bases lay outside the gene matches. Per the germline V gene, CDR1 is SGHNT and CDR2 is YYREEE (reference sequence). In DNA form, the CDR3 reads TGTGCCAGCAGCTTCCTAGCGGGGGCCCGCAATGAGCAGTTCTTC. Its protein product is CASSFLAGARNEQFF.

This clone was seen more than once but under ten times. The CDR3 region has the DNA TGTGCCCAACGGTCGCGGGAGGAGAACGAGCAGTACTTC. This gives the protein CAQRSREENEQYF. The chain couples TRBV30 to TRBJ2-7, with TRBD2 matching over 8 bases. Germline CDR1 GTSNPN, CDR2 SVGIG (reference sequence). The CDR3 sequence is 13 residues long. Trimming cost V 8 bases and J 5 bases; bases outside gene matches: 11.

This clone has a count of ten or more. The chain employs TRBV4-1 and TRBJ1-3; D may be TRBD1 (6 bases). V gave up 1 base and J gave up 0 bases, with 16 bases separating them. Germline V lookup: CDR1 MGHRA, CDR2 YSYEKL. This CDR3 has 18 residues. The CDR3: CASSQATGTSSSGNTIYF. In DNA form, the CDR3 reads TGCGCCAGCAGCCAAGCGACCGGGACATCAAGCTCTGGAAACACCATATATTTT.

The CDR3 is CASSLRRQANTGELFF. The CDR3 coding sequence is TGTGCCAGCAGCTTAAGGCGACAGGCGAACACCGGGGAGCTGTTTTTT. The chain uses TRBV7-9 and TRBJ2-2, with D possibly being TRBD1 (6 bases). The length of the CDR3 is 16 residues. V lost 2 bases and J 0 bases, leaving 10 bases between the germline ends. Germline CDR1 SEHNR, CDR2 FQNEAQ (reference sequence).

V usage is TRBV2 and J usage is TRBJ1-3, with D tentatively TRBD1 (5 bases). CDR3 length equals 14 residues. Germline loops: CDR1 SNHLY, CDR2 FYNNEI. The ends were cut back, 4 bases at V and 2 bases at J, with 9 bases in the middle. The CDR3 nucleotides are TGTGCCAGCAGTGTGGCAGGGACTGGAAACACCATATATTTT. Translating it yields CASSVAGTGNTIYF.

This chain links TRBV5-1 with TRBJ2-1, with D tentatively TRBD2 (5 bases). The CDR3 extends over 14 amino acids. Germline V gene lookup returns CDR1 SGHRS and CDR2 YFSETQ. V lost 5 bases, J lost 8 bases, and 17 bases lay in between. The CDR3 coding sequence is TGCGCCAGCAGGGCGGCTTTAGCGAGTGATGAGCAGTTCTTC. This gives the protein CASRAALASDEQFF.

This clone was detected once. V usage is TRBV4-2 and J usage is TRBJ2-2; 13 nucleotides match TRBD2. With V trimmed by 3 bases and J by 3 bases, 1 base remained unmatched. The CDR3 length is 16 residues. Germline assignment: CDR1 LGHNA and CDR2 YNFKEQ. The chain's CDR3 is CASSHGLAGDTGELFF. The CDR3 nucleotides are TGTGCCAGCAGCCACGGACTAGCGGGAGACACCGGGGAGCTGTTTTTT.

The rearrangement joins TRBV24-1 to TRBJ1-1; 9 bases are shared with TRBD1. With 3 bases clipped from V and 10 bases from J, the junction kept 2 bases outside the gene matches. The CDR3 runs to 12 residues. The germline gives CDR1 KGHDR, CDR2 SFDVKD. The CDR3 sequence is CATSDGQGRAFF. CDR3 sequence (DNA): TGTGCCACCAGTGATGGACAGGGGCGAGCTTTCTTT.

J is TRBJ1-4 and V is TRBV5-1; 7 bases align to TRBD1. CDR1 SGHRS and CDR2 YFSETQ come from the germline V gene. The CDR3 runs to 14 residues. Trimming took 4 bases from V and 4 from J; bases not matched to a gene: 4. The CDR3 DNA is TGCGCCAGCAGCCAGTCAGGGGGTAATGAAAAACTGTTTTTT. Protein: CASSQSGGNEKLFF. Using reference TRBV5-1 and TRBJ1-4 for the parts outside the CDR3, the full variable domain is KAGVTQTPRYLIKTRGQQVTLSCSPISGHRSVSWYQQTPGQGLQFLFEYFSETQRNKGNFPGRFSGRQFSNSRSEMNVSTLELGDSALYLCASSQSGGNEKLFFGSGTQLSVL.

V gene TRBV5-6 combines with J gene TRBJ2-5, with no clear D. Trimming removed 0 bases from V and 1 base from J, with 4 bases in between. The CDR3 is made up of 13 amino acids. Germline V gives CDR1 SGHDT, CDR2 YYEEEE. Written as DNA, the CDR3 is TGTGCCAGCAGCTTGGTCGTCCAAGAGACCCAGTACTTC. Its protein product is CASSLVVQETQYF. The variable domain in full, completed from reference TRBV5-6 and TRBJ2-5, reads DAGVTQSPTHLIKTRGQQVTLRCSPKSGHDTVSWYQQALGQGPQFIFQYYEEEERQRGNFPDRFSGHQFPNYSSELNVNALLLGDSALYLCASSLVVQETQYFGPGTRLLVL.

The CDR3: CASSLGGQVYNEQFF. The CDR3 nucleotides read TGCGCCAGCAGCTTGGGGGGACAGGTTTACAATGAGCAGTTCTTC. This chain uses TRBV5-1 with TRBJ2-1; 8 positions agree with TRBD1. The germline CDR1 and CDR2 sequences are SGHRS and YFSETQ. The CDR3 is made up of 15 amino acids. Losses at the gene ends were 0 bases for V and 4 bases for J; bases not matched to a gene: 3.

This clone was detected once. J is TRBJ2-7 and V is TRBV2, with 11 bases identical to TRBD1. The CDR3 runs to 15 residues. V lost 6 bases and J lost 2; bases outside the gene matches: 6. The germline V gene encodes CDR1 SNHLY and CDR2 FYNNEI. The CDR3, as DNA: TGTGCCAGCAGAGTCCCGGGACAGGGGGCCTACGAGCAGTACTTC. Protein: CASRVPGQGAYEQYF.

J is TRBJ2-2 and V is TRBV24-1; a weak D match, TRBD1 (5 bases). The CDR3 extends over 15 amino acids. V was pared by 5 bases and J by 1 base, with 10 bases between. CDR1 KGHDR and CDR2 SFDVKD come from the germline V gene. CDR3 sequence (DNA): TGTGCCACCAGTGGAACCACAGGGAACACCGGGGAGCTGTTTTTT. As protein: CATSGTTGNTGELFF.

CDR3 sequence (DNA): TGTGCCAGCAGTACCGGACAGGGGTGGGACACTGAAGCTTTCTTT. This translates into CASSTGQGWDTEAFF. V usage is TRBV6-6 and J usage is TRBJ1-1; TRBD1 matches 9 bases. Germline values: CDR1 MNHNY, CDR2 SVGAGI (reference sequence). V dropped 5 bases and J dropped 3; count of bases not matched to a gene: 7. This CDR3 has 15 amino acids.

In this sample, this clone turned up a few times. The V call is TRBV9, the J call TRBJ2-1, with 10 bases identical to TRBD2. Germline V lookup: CDR1 SGDLS, CDR2 YYNGEE. This CDR3 is built from 16 residues. Trimming cost V 0 bases and J 8 bases; bases outside gene matches: 8. CDR3 DNA sequence: TGTGCCAGCAGCGTAGGGACTAGCGGAGGGTCCGATGAGCAGTTCTTC. Translated, it gives CASSVGTSGGSDEQFF. The entire variable domain, with the rest obtained from reference TRBV9 and TRBJ2-1, is as follows: DSGVTQTPKHLITATGQRVTLRCSPRSGDLSVYWYQQSLDQGLQFLIQYYNGEERAKGNILERFSAQQFPDLHSELNLSSLELGDSALYFCASSVGTSGGSDEQFFGPGTRLTVL.

The rearrangement joins TRBV6-5 to TRBJ1-1, with a possible D match to TRBD1 (6 bases). Germline V gene data show CDR1 as MNHEY and CDR2 as SVGAGI. Trimming took off 6 bases at V and 1 base at J, with 12 bases between the two ends. The CDR3 totals 14 residues. The CDR3 DNA reads TGTGCCAGCAGCTCCGACAGGTGGAACACTGAAGCTTTCTTT. Translation gives CASSSDRWNTEAFF.

This chain joins TRBV28 and TRBJ1-5; tentative D call: TRBD1 (6 bases). The CDR3 is 14 residues long. CDR1 is MDHEN, CDR2 SYDVKM, per germline. The V gene lost 6 bases and the J gene lost 7 bases, with 16 bases spanning the gap. The CDR3 nucleotides read TGTGCCAGCAGCTCCACAGGGAGTGGGCAGCCCCAGCATTTT. Encoded protein: CASSSTGSGQPQHF. The variable domain in full, completed from reference TRBV28 and TRBJ1-5, reads DVKVTQSSRYLVKRTGEKVFLECVQDMDHENMFWYRQDPGLGLRLIYFSYDVKMKEKGDIPEGYSVSREKKERFSLILESASTNQTSMYLCASSSTGSGQPQHFGDGTRLSIL.

The chain combines TRBV3-1 (or the pseudogene TRBV3-2) with TRBJ2-1; 7 positions match TRBD2. This CDR3 comprises 18 residues. Trimming took 0 bases from V and 0 from J; bases not matched to a gene: 8. Germline V gene sequence: CDR1 LGHDT, CDR2 YNNKEL (reference sequence). The CDR3 nucleotides are TGTGCCAGCAGCCAAGACCACCTAGCGGAGAGCTCCTACAATGAGCAGTTCTTC. Translating gives CASSQDHLAESSYNEQFF.

This clone was observed a single time. The genes are TRBV2 and TRBJ2-5, with a possible D match to TRBD1 (5 bases). Germline V gene data show CDR1 as SNHLY and CDR2 as FYNNEI. The CDR3 is made up of 13 amino acids. V lost 7 bases and J lost 2, with 11 bases in between. CDR3 loop: CASTRTQQETQYF. CDR3 nucleotide sequence: TGTGCCAGCACTAGGACACAACAAGAGACCCAGTACTTC.

This chain connects TRBV3-1 (or the pseudogene TRBV3-2) to TRBJ2-2; 7 nucleotides align to TRBD1. This CDR3 spans 15 amino acids. In germline, CDR1 is LGHDT, CDR2 YNNKEL (reference sequence). The V gene end was trimmed by 6 bases and the J gene end by 1 base; junction bases not matched to a gene: 5. This CDR3 is CASSPGTVNTGELFF. The CDR3 DNA is TGTGCCAGCAGTCCCGGGACAGTGAACACCGGGGAGCTGTTTTTT.